Below are 32 T cell receptor beta chains sequenced from a single sample in a study of T cell responses to AZD1222 COVID-19 vaccine. The data were produced by immunoSEQ multiplex PCR, yet TCRdb's version contains in-frame clones alone and is incomplete. This table holds 100,000 to 120,000 clones, 89% found once. The sample in question was peripheral blood, obtained on day 0 of MenACWY control vaccination. The source is an adult in good health.

This chain uses TRBV28 with TRBJ2-7; no reliable D call. Trimming took 2 bases from V and 4 from J, leaving 6 bases between them. The germline gives CDR1 MDHEN, CDR2 SYDVKM. The CDR3 has 12 amino acids. The CDR3 loop reads CASSLGQYEQYF. Written as DNA, the CDR3 is TGTGCCAGCAGTTTAGGCCAGTACGAGCAGTACTTC. Variable domain in full (rest from reference TRBV28 and TRBJ2-7): DVKVTQSSRYLVKRTGEKVFLECVQDMDHENMFWYRQDPGLGLRLIYFSYDVKMKEKGDIPEGYSVSREKKERFSLILESASTNQTSMYLCASSLGQYEQYFGPGTRLTVT.

The rearrangement links TRBV10-1 to TRBJ2-3; TRBD1 matches 7 bases. This CDR3 region has 14 residues. V was pared by 6 bases and J by 0 bases, with 3 bases of the junction left unmatched. CDR1 WNHNN and CDR2 SYGVQD come from the germline V gene (reference sequence). CDR3 region: CASSWTGSTDTQYF. CDR3 sequence (DNA): TGCGCCAGCAGCTGGACAGGTAGCACAGATACGCAGTATTTT.

This clone was picked up many times. V is TRBV5-1 and J is TRBJ2-7, with 9 bases fitting TRBD1. The V gene end was trimmed by 2 bases and the J gene end by 4 bases; junction bases not matched to a gene: 10. Germline-derived CDR1 and CDR2 are SGHRS and YFSETQ. The CDR3 consists of 16 residues. The CDR3 nucleotides read TGCGCCAGCAGCTTTTGGGTTGGACAGGGGCTGTACGAGCAGTACTTC. Translated: CASSFWVGQGLYEQYF.

The V gene is TRBV10-3, the J gene TRBJ2-5, with 7 bases that match TRBD2. Germline V gene sequence: CDR1 ENHRY, CDR2 SYGVKD. V lost 6 bases to trimming and J lost 3 bases; unmatched junction nucleotides: 4. The CDR3 loop spans 13 amino acids. The CDR3 nucleotides read TGTGCCATCAGGATGAGCGGGGAAGAGACCCAGTACTTC. It encodes CAIRMSGEETQYF.

The chain recombines TRBV19 with TRBJ1-6; D gene unclear. CDR1 and CDR2 (germline): LNHDA, SQIVND (reference sequence). The CDR3 loop spans 12 amino acids. V shed 5 bases and J shed 6 bases, with 5 bases lying between them. The CDR3 loop reads CASSSGNSPLHF. The CDR3 DNA sequence: TGTGCCAGTAGTTCTGGTAATTCACCCCTCCACTTT.

V gene TRBV3-1 (or the pseudogene TRBV3-2) combines with J gene TRBJ2-1; D might be TRBD2 (6 bases). The CDR3 is 16 amino acids. The V gene lost 7 bases and the J gene lost 0 bases, with 16 bases spanning the gap. The germline V gene has CDR1 LGHDT and CDR2 YNNKEL (reference sequence). CDR3 in amino acids: CASTPLGGASYNEQFF. CDR3 bases: TGTGCCAGCACCCCGCTGGGCGGGGCCTCCTACAATGAGCAGTTCTTC.

V gene TRBV19 combines with J gene TRBJ1-4; 8 nucleotides match TRBD1. The V segment lost 2 bases and the J segment 6 bases; nucleotides outside the gene matches: 8. Germline V gene lookup returns CDR1 LNHDA and CDR2 SQIVND (reference sequence). The CDR3 is 16 amino acids. CDR3 in amino acids: CASSISLGQVDEKLFF. The CDR3 DNA reads as TGTGCCAGTAGTATATCCCTGGGACAGGTTGATGAAAAACTGTTTTTT.

The chain carries TRBV11-2 and TRBJ2-1; 8 bases are shared with TRBD2. The CDR3 runs to 16 residues. The trim removed 5 bases at V and 3 bases at J, leaving 9 bases unmatched. CDR1 is SGHAT, CDR2 FQNNGV, per germline. CDR3 residues: CASSIPGGRVYNEQFF. DNA of the CDR3: TGTGCCAGCAGCATACCGGGGGGGCGGGTCTACAATGAGCAGTTCTTC.

The chain joins TRBV30 to TRBJ2-2, with 8 bases lining up with TRBD1. The CDR3 is 16 amino acids. J lost 4 bases, V lost 3 bases, and 10 bases had no gene match. CDR1 is GTSNPN, CDR2 SVGIG, per germline (reference sequence). The CDR3 here is CAWRATGGKITGELFF. The CDR3 region has the DNA TGTGCCTGGAGGGCAACAGGGGGGAAAATCACCGGGGAGCTGTTTTTT.

CDR3 nucleotide sequence: TGTGCCAGCTCATCGCGGGGTGGTAATGAGCAGTTCTTC. This translates into CASSSRGGNEQFF. This chain joins TRBV18 and TRBJ2-1, with a possible D match to TRBD2 (6 bases). CDR1 and CDR2 (germline): KGHSH, LQKENI. There are 13 residues in the CDR3. V shed 5 bases and J shed 7 bases, with 12 bases lying between them.

The chain joins TRBV9 to TRBJ2-2; possibly TRBD1 for D (5 bases). Trimming took off 0 bases at V and 6 bases at J, with 21 bases between the two ends. Germline CDR1 and CDR2: SGDLS and YYNGEE. CDR3 length equals 18 residues. The CDR3 here is CASSVESAQGRKAGELFF. CDR3 nucleotides: TGTGCCAGCAGCGTAGAGTCGGCGCAGGGAAGGAAGGCCGGGGAGCTGTTTTTT.

J is TRBJ2-7 and V is TRBV6-2 or TRBV6-3; 9 bases line up with TRBD2. Germline V gives CDR1 MNHEY, CDR2 SVGEGT. J lost 7 bases, V lost 0 bases, and 4 bases had no gene match. This CDR3 comprises 14 residues. CDR3: CASSYSSGGEEQYF. The CDR3 DNA is TGTGCCAGCAGTTACTCTAGCGGGGGCGAAGAGCAGTACTTC.

The chain combines TRBV19 with TRBJ1-2, with D perhaps matching TRBD1 (5 bases). This CDR3 contains 16 residues. V dropped 0 bases and J dropped 2 bases, with 13 bases sitting between them. Germline-derived CDR1 and CDR2 are LNHDA and SQIVND (reference sequence). CDR3 DNA: TGTGCCAGTAGTATAGATTCTTTTCCAGGGAACTATGGCTACACCTTC. It yields the protein CASSIDSFPGNYGYTF.

The V gene is TRBV19, the J gene TRBJ1-2, with D perhaps TRBD1 (5 bases). V shed 3 bases and J shed 8 bases, with 10 bases lying between them. The CDR3 covers 12 residues. CDR1 and CDR2 from the germline V gene are LNHDA and SQIVND (reference sequence). The CDR3 is CASSIRRVGYTF. The DNA of the CDR3 is TGTGCCAGTAGTATCCGCAGGGTGGGCTACACCTTC.

The V gene is TRBV27, the J gene TRBJ2-2; possibly TRBD1 for D (6 bases). The V end was cut by 4 bases, the J end by 3 bases, with 12 bases between. The CDR3 length is 15 residues. CDR1 and CDR2 (germline): MNHEY, SMNVEV (reference sequence). The CDR3 loop is CASSSQGLHTGELFF. The CDR3 region has the DNA TGTGCCAGCAGTTCGCAGGGGCTTCACACCGGGGAGCTGTTTTTT.

Points on this clone: The junction does not match germline at one end; this may be a read error. J is TRBJ1-3 and V is TRBV5-5; maybe TRBD1 (5 bases). This CDR3 region has 15 residues. Germline loops: CDR1 SGHKS, CDR2 YYEKEE (reference sequence). The CDR3 coding sequence is TGTGCCAGCAGATTGGGGGAGCACTCTGGAAACACCATATATTTT. It translates to CASRLGEHSGNTIYF.

The chain links TRBV4-1 to TRBJ2-4, with D unresolved. The germline V gene encodes CDR1 MGHRA and CDR2 YSYEKL. The V gene lost 0 bases and the J gene lost 6 bases, with 12 bases spanning the gap. The CDR3 runs 15 residues. In DNA, the CDR3 is TGCGCCAGCAGCCAAGAGGGATGGCCGGGAAACATTCAGTACTTC. Translated: CASSQEGWPGNIQYF.

This chain's CDR3 is CASSDRGRKQFF. CDR3 DNA: TGTGCCAGCAGCGACAGGGGGCGGAAGCAGTTCTTC. V gene TRBV7-3 combines with J gene TRBJ2-1, with 10 bases matching TRBD1. The trim removed 5 bases at V and 11 bases at J, leaving 3 bases unmatched. The germline CDR1 and CDR2 sequences are SGHTA and FQGTGA. CDR3 length: 12 residues.

This rearrangement joins TRBV5-1 to TRBJ2-2, with D perhaps being TRBD1 or TRBD2 (5 bases each). The V end lost 3 bases, the J end lost 3 bases, and 12 bases lay between the germline ends. CDR3 size: 15 residues. The germline CDR1 and CDR2 sequences are SGHRS and YFSETQ. The CDR3 DNA follows: TGCGCCAGCAGCTCTAGGGACCGACACACCGGGGAGCTGTTTTTT. Translation: CASSSRDRHTGELFF. The variable domain in full, completed from reference TRBV5-1 and TRBJ2-2, reads KAGVTQTPRYLIKTRGQQVTLSCSPISGHRSVSWYQQTPGQGLQFLFEYFSETQRNKGNFPGRFSGRQFSNSRSEMNVSTLELGDSALYLCASSSRDRHTGELFFGEGSRLTVL.

The chain recombines TRBV4-3 with TRBJ2-7, with 12 bases aligning to TRBD2. Germline V CDR1 and CDR2: LGHNA, YSLEER. The CDR3 sequence is 14 residues long. The J segment lost 3 bases and the V segment lost 7 bases, leaving 4 bases of the junction unmatched. CDR3 region: CASTRLAGDYEQYF. In nucleotides, the CDR3 is TGCGCCAGCACCAGACTAGCGGGGGACTACGAGCAGTACTTC.

The V call is TRBV9, the J call TRBJ1-4; D is possibly TRBD1 (5 bases). Trimming took off 5 bases at V and 6 bases at J, with 20 bases between the two ends. This CDR3 contains 16 residues. Germline V gene sequence: CDR1 SGDLS, CDR2 YYNGEE. The CDR3 DNA reads as TGTGCCAGCAGTGAGGCGGGGGGAGGCGCTTATGAAAAACTGTTTTTT. This gives the protein CASSEAGGGAYEKLFF.

In this sample, this clone turned up once. The V gene is TRBV7-8, the J gene TRBJ1-4, with 8 bases fitting TRBD1. The CDR3 is made up of 15 amino acids. V was pared by 4 bases and J by 8 bases, with 9 bases of the junction left unmatched. CDR1 SGHVS and CDR2 FQNEAQ come from the germline V gene. CDR3 sequence: CASSYRDRRKEKLFF. The CDR3 DNA is TGTGCCAGCAGCTACCGGGACAGGAGAAAGGAAAAACTGTTTTTT.

The rearrangement links TRBV19 to TRBJ1-1; 8 positions match TRBD1. The CDR3 is 14 amino acids. Germline-derived CDR1 and CDR2 are LNHDA and SQIVND (reference sequence). The J segment lost 6 bases and the V segment lost 3 bases, leaving 6 bases of the junction unmatched. CDR3 coding DNA: TGTGCCAGTAGTATTCGGACAGGGCGACCTGAAGCTTTCTTT. Protein sequence: CASSIRTGRPEAFF.

V is TRBV10-2 and J is TRBJ1-2; no clear D. Germline-derived CDR1 and CDR2 are WSHSY and SAAADI. Between the trimmed V and J ends, which lost 3 bases and 1 base, there was a span of 6 bases. The CDR3 covers 13 residues. This CDR3 is CASSELFNYGYTF. As DNA, the CDR3 is TGCGCCAGCAGTGAATTGTTTAACTATGGCTACACCTTC.

V and J are TRBV28 and TRBJ2-7, with a tentative D call TRBD1 (6 bases). The germline CDR1 and CDR2 sequences are MDHEN and SYDVKM. This CDR3 has 15 amino acids. The V gene lost 6 bases and the J gene lost 2 bases, with 17 bases spanning the gap. The CDR3 protein is CASSSIPTGAYEQYF. CDR3 nucleotide sequence: TGTGCCAGCAGCTCAATCCCGACAGGAGCCTACGAGCAGTACTTC.

The chain combines TRBV4-3 with TRBJ1-6; D is unclear. The V and J ends lost 1 base and 6 bases respectively, with 13 bases between them. Germline CDR1 is LGHNA and CDR2 is YSLEER. CDR3 length: 16 amino acids. As DNA, the CDR3 is TGCGCCAGCAGCCAAGGCATCCGGCGGGGTAATTCACCCCTCCACTTT. Translation: CASSQGIRRGNSPLHF.

The J gene is TRBJ1-1, the V gene TRBV30; D not resolved. The V end lost 0 bases, the J end lost 5 bases, and 13 bases lay between the germline ends. Germline CDR1 reads GTSNPN; CDR2 reads SVGIG (reference sequence). The CDR3 covers 14 residues. CDR3 loop: CAWSVQLGRTEAFF. DNA of the CDR3: TGTGCCTGGAGTGTACAATTGGGCAGAACTGAAGCTTTCTTT. Using reference TRBV30 and TRBJ1-1 for the parts outside the CDR3, the full variable domain is SQTIHQWPATLVQPVGSPLSLECTVEGTSNPNLYWYRQAAGRGLQLLFYSVGIGQISSEVPQNLSASRPQDRQFILSSKKLLLSDSGFYLCAWSVQLGRTEAFFGQGTRLTVV.

The J gene is TRBJ1-5, the V gene TRBV5-5; D is uncertain. CDR1 is SGHKS, CDR2 YYEKEE, per germline (reference sequence). The V end lost 4 bases, the J end lost 6 bases, and 20 bases lay between the germline ends. The CDR3 extends over 16 amino acids. The CDR3 loop reads CASSPHSPAGGQPQHF. The CDR3 coding sequence is TGTGCCAGCAGCCCTCATTCCCCCGCGGGAGGTCAGCCCCAGCATTTT.

J is TRBJ2-1 and V is TRBV11-3; possible D gene TRBD2, 5 bases. Germline CDR1 SGHNT, CDR2 YENEEA. The CDR3 is 15 residues long. The V end was cut by 3 bases, the J end by 0 bases, with 9 bases between. CDR3: CASSFRGSSYNEQFF. In DNA form, the CDR3 reads TGTGCCAGCAGCTTCCGGGGAAGCTCCTACAATGAGCAGTTCTTC.

The chain combines TRBV6-4 with TRBJ2-1, with 11 bases lining up with TRBD2. The CDR3 sequence is 13 residues long. From germline, CDR1 is MRHNA and CDR2 SNTAGT. The V gene end was trimmed by 6 bases and the J gene end by 8 bases; junction bases not matched to a gene: 3. DNA of the CDR3: TGTGCCAGCAGATTTAGCGGGGGGGATGAGCAGTTCTTC. It codes for CASRFSGGDEQFF.

This chain connects TRBV15 to TRBJ2-2; possible D gene TRBD1, 6 bases. There are 14 residues in the CDR3. Trimming took off 2 bases at V and 3 bases at J, with 7 bases between the two ends. Per the germline V gene, CDR1 is LNHNV and CDR2 is YYDKDF (reference sequence). CDR3 sequence (DNA): TGTGCCACCAGCAGACAGGGGCACACCGGGGAGCTGTTTTTT. This translates into CATSRQGHTGELFF. Filled out from reference TRBV15 and TRBJ2-2, the complete variable domain reads DAMVIQNPRYQVTQFGKPVTLSCSQTLNHNVMYWYQQKSSQAPKLLFHYYDKDFNNEADTPDNFQSRRPNTSFCFLDIRSPGLGDTAMYLCATSRQGHTGELFFGEGSRLTVL.

This clone has just a few counts. The chain combines TRBV6-5 with TRBJ2-5; no firm D call. CDR1 is MNHEY, CDR2 SVGAGI, per germline. V was trimmed by 1 base and J by 2 bases, leaving 14 bases between them. The CDR3 runs to 16 residues. The CDR3 DNA follows: TGTGCCAGCAGTTACTTTTCGTGGGTCGGTCAAGAGACCCAGTACTTC. Translated, it gives CASSYFSWVGQETQYF.